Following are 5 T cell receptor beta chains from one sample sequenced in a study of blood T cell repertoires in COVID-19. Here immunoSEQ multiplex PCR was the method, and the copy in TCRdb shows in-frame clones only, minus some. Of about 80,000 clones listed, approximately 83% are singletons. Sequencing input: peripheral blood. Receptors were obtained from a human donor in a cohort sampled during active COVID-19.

CDR3 bases: TGTGCCAGCAGCCAACGTAGGGGCTACGAGCAGTACTTC. Amino acids: CASSQRRGYEQYF. The V and J genes are TRBV3-1 (or the pseudogene TRBV3-2) and TRBJ2-7, with D tentatively TRBD1 (5 bases). Trimming pared 2 bases from V and 3 bases from J, leaving 8 bases between. There are 13 residues in the CDR3. CDR1 and CDR2 from the germline V gene are LGHDT and YNNKEL (reference sequence).

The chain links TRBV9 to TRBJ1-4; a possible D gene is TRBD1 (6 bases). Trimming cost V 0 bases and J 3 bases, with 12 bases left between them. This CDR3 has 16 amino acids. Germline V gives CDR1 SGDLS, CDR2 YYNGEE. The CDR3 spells CASSVGSRTANEKLFF. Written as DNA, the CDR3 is TGTGCCAGCAGCGTAGGATCAAGGACAGCTAATGAAAAACTGTTTTTT.

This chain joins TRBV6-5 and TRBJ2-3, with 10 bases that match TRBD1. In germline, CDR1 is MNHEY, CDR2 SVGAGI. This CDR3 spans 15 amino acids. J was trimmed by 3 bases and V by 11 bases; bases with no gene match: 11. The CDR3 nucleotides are TGTGCCGTGGGGGTTGACAGGGGGCGGACAGATACGCAGTATTTT. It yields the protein CAVGVDRGRTDTQYF.

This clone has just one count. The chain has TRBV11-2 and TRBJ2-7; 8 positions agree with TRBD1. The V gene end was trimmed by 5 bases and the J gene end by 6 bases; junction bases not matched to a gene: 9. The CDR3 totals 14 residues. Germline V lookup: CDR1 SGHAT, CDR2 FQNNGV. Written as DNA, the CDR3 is TGTGCCAGCAGCCTCCGGACAGGGAAAGGCGAGCAGTACTTC. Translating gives CASSLRTGKGEQYF.

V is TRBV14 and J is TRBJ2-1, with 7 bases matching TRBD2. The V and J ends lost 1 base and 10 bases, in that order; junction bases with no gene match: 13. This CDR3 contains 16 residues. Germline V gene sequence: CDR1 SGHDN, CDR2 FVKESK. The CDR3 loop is CASSQGSSGIFREQFF. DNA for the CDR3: TGTGCCAGCAGCCAAGGGTCCAGCGGGATTTTTAGGGAGCAGTTCTTC.